This T cell receptor (beta chain) was sequenced in a study of PD-1 blockade in classical Hodgkin lymphoma. TCRdb keeps only in-frame clones here, not all; method: immunoSEQ multiplex PCR. The sample records roughly 4,000 clones, approximately 70% being singletons. Trimming removed 5 bases at V and 5 bases at J, with 10 bases between. The CDR3 runs 12 residues. CDR1 is SGDLS and CDR2 is YYNGEE in the germline V gene. Time point defined: cycle 4 day 1 (C4D1), after less than 7 weeks of nivolumab. Relapse was seen in all patients after autologous stem cell transplantation, and brentuximab vedotin exposure was variable. Each best response was a complete response, a partial response or progressive disease. Notes on the study in general: Differences between repertoires have undefined causes, possibly disease activity or prior therapy. Excluded were patients who started nivolumab under 1 year after ASCT, a group that had lower diversity. Those achieving complete response showed baseline diversity like newly diagnosed patients.

Comment on this clone: Antigen: not known.

The starting material was peripheral blood mononuclear cells (PBMCs), obtained before the fourth cycle of nivolumab. This sequence originates from a human donor with classical Hodgkin lymphoma. The chain uses TRBV9 and TRBJ1-1; D gene unclear. CDR3 sequence (DNA): TGTGCCAGCAGTACCCTTAGTACTGAAGCTTTCTTT. This gives the protein CASSTLSTEAFF.